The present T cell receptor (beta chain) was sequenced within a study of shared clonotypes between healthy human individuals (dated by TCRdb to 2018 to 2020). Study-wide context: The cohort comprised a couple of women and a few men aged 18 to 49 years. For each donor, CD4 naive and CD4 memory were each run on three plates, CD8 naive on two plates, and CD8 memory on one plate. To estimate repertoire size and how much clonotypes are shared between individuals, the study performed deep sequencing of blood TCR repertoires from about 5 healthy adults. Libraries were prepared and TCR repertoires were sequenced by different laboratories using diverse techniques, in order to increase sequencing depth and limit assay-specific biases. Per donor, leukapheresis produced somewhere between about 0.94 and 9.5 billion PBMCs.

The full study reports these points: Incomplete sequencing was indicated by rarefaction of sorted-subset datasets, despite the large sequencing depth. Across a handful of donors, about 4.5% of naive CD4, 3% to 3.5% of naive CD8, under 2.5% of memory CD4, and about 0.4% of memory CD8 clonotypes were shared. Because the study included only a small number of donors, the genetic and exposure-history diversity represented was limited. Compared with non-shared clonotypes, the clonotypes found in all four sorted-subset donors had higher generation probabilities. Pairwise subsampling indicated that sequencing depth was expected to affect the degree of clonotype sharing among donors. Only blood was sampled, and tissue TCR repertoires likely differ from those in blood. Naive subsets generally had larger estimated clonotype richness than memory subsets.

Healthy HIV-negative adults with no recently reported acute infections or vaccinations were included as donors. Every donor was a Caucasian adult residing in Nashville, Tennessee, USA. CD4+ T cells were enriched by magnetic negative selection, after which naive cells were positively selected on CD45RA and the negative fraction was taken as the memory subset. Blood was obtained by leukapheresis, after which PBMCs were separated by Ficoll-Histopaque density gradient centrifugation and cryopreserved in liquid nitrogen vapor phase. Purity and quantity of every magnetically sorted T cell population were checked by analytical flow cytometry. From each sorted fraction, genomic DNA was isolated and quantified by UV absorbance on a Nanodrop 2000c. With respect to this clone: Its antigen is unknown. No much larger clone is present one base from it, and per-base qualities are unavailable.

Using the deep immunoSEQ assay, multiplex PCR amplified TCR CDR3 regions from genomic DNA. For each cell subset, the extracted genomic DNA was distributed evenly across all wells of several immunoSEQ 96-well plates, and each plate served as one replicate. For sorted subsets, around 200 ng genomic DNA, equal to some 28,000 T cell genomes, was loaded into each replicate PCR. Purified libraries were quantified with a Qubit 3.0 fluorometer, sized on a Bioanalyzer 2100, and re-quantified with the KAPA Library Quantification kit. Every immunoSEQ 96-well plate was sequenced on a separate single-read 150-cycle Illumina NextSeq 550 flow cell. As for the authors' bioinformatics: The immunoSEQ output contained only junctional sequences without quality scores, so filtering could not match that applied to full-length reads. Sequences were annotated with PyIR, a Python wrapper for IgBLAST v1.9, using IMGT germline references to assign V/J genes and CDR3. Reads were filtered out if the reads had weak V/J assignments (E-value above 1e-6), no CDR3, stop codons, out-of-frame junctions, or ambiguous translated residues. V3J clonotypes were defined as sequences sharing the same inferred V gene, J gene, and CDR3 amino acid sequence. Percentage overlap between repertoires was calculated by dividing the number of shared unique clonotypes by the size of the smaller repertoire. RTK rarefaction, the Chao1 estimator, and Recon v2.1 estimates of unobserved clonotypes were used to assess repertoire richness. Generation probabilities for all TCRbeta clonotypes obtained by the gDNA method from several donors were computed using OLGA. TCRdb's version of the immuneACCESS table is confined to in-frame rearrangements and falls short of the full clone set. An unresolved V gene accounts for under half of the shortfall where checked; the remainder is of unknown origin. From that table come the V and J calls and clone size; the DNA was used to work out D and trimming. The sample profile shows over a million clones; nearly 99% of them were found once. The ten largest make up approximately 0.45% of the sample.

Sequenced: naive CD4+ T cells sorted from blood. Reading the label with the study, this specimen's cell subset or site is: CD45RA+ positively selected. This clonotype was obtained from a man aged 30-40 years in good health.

The CDR3 reads CASSQRFVWGDTGELFF. The nucleotide sequence reads as follows: TGTGCCAGCAGCCAGCGGTTTGTCTGGGGGGACACCGGGGAGCTGTTTTTT. The rearrangement combines TRBV14 with TRBJ2-2; a tentative D call is TRBD2 (6 bases match). The germline V gene gives CDR1 as SGHDN and CDR2 as FVKESK. Cut back by 3 bases and 3 bases, the V and J ends lie 17 bases apart. Including cysteine and phenylalanine, the CDR3 has 17 amino acids. The DNA shown is the 51-base CDR3, in frame from base 1.